This entry lists 6 T cell receptor beta chains sequenced from one sample in a study of blood T cells in healthy people across ages. PCR was performed a second time for roughly 7 to 11 cycles using a sample-barcoded 5' primer and a J-beta primer mix. TCRdb independently ran MiXCR on the 5' RACE reads; one entry per CDR3 protein. Altogether 700,000 to 900,000 distinct CDR3 sequences are present, 20% to 30% being singletons, with the ten largest covering roughly 3.1%. This sample also appeared in a second study, on T cells of mothers and their children.

The sequenced material came from blood. The receptors were gathered from a boy between 10 and 17 years old in good health.

This clonotype was picked up a small number of times. V is TRBV20-1 and J is TRBJ2-4; possibly TRBD1 for D (6 bases). The V and J ends lost 5 bases and 6 bases respectively, with 8 bases between them. The CDR3 has 11 amino acids. Germline V gene lookup returns CDR1 DFQATT and CDR2 SNEGSKA (reference sequence). The CDR3 loop reads CSAEQGNIQYF. The CDR3 DNA is TGCAGTGCTGAACAGGGAAACATTCAGTACTTC.

The CDR3 reads CASRGQVSSYNEQFF. The CDR3 DNA follows: TGCGCCAGCAGGGGACAGGTGAGCTCCTACAATGAGCAGTTCTTC. The V gene is TRBV5-1, the J gene TRBJ2-1, with 8 positions matching TRBD1. Trimming cost V 5 bases and J 0 bases; bases outside gene matches: 4. Per germline, CDR1 SGHRS and CDR2 YFSETQ. CDR3 length: 15 amino acids.

This chain uses TRBV2 with TRBJ2-6; D is possibly TRBD2 (5 bases). CDR1 SNHLY and CDR2 FYNNEI come from the germline V gene. This CDR3 has 17 amino acids. V was shortened by 2 bases and J by 1 base, with 12 bases between the two germline ends. CDR3 in DNA: TGTGCCAGCAGTGAAACTCGGGGAACTTCTGGGGCCAACGTCCTGACTTTC. Encoded protein: CASSETRGTSGANVLTF.

The chain couples TRBV30 to TRBJ1-2; TRBD1 might be the D (6 bases). The V gene lost 2 bases and the J gene lost 8 bases, with 15 bases spanning the gap. This CDR3 contains 13 residues. Germline V gives CDR1 GTSNPN, CDR2 SVGIG (reference sequence). Written as DNA, the CDR3 is TGTGCCTGGAGTCCACAGGGTTCGGGGGGCTACACCTTC. Amino acid sequence: CAWSPQGSGGYTF.

The chain links TRBV5-6 to TRBJ1-4; 7 bases are shared with TRBD1. CDR1 is SGHDT, CDR2 YYEEEE, per germline. Losses at the gene ends were 4 bases for V and 8 bases for J; bases not matched to a gene: 8. This CDR3 comprises 14 residues. CDR3 coding DNA: TGTGCCAGCAGCGGGGGACAGACGCGGGAAAAACTGTTTTTT. It yields the protein CASSGGQTREKLFF.

The chain joins TRBV28 to TRBJ2-3, with 9 bases identical to TRBD1. The CDR3 has 15 residues. CDR1 and CDR2 (germline): MDHEN, SYDVKM. Germline trimming cut 8 bases from V and 6 bases from J; bases unmatched to any gene: 12. The CDR3 bases are TGTGCCAGCCGCGGAAGAGGACAGGGGCTGGATACGCAGTATTTT. Translated: CASRGRGQGLDTQYF.